What follows are 21 T cell receptor beta chains derived from one specimen sequenced in a study of PD-1 blockade in classical Hodgkin lymphoma. Every patient experienced relapse after autologous stem cell transplantation, and brentuximab vedotin exposure varied. Measured with immunoSEQ multiplex PCR; TCRdb has only the in-frame clones, and not every one. The sample lists about 14,000 clones, around 82% occurring once. Sequencing was performed on peripheral blood mononuclear cells (PBMCs), taken before the second cycle of nivolumab. The receptor set was obtained from a human donor with classical Hodgkin lymphoma.

The chain is built from TRBV2 and TRBJ1-6; no firm D call. Trimming took off 3 bases at V and 8 bases at J, with 5 bases between the two ends. This CDR3 comprises 12 residues. The germline V gene encodes CDR1 SNHLY and CDR2 FYNNEI. For the CDR3, the DNA is TGTGCCAGCAGTGACGGGTATTCACCCCTCCACTTT. This gives the protein CASSDGYSPLHF.

This clone came up once. The chain recombines TRBV7-6 with TRBJ1-1; 7 nucleotides match TRBD1. The V segment lost 5 bases and the J segment 4 bases; nucleotides outside the gene matches: 4. Per germline, CDR1 SGHVS and CDR2 FNYEAQ. The CDR3 contains 13 residues. The CDR3 region is CASSRGQITEAFF. The DNA for the CDR3 is TGTGCCAGCAGCCGGGGACAGATCACTGAAGCTTTCTTT.

V gene TRBV6-1 combines with J gene TRBJ2-7; 8 bases are shared with TRBD1. This CDR3 has 13 amino acids. From germline, CDR1 is MNHNS and CDR2 SASEGT. J gave up 3 bases and V 8 bases, and 6 bases lay outside the gene matches. CDR3 protein: CASVHRGIYEQYF. CDR3 sequence (DNA): TGTGCCAGCGTGCACAGGGGGATCTACGAGCAGTACTTC.

J is TRBJ1-1 and V is TRBV28; D possibly corresponds to TRBD1 (6 bases). Trimming removed 3 bases from V and 2 bases from J, with 10 bases in between. Germline V gene lookup returns CDR1 MDHEN and CDR2 SYDVKM. This CDR3 comprises 14 residues. CDR3 in amino acids: CASSFSGVNTEAFF. The DNA for the CDR3 is TGTGCCAGCAGTTTTTCAGGGGTAAACACTGAAGCTTTCTTT. Supplemented by reference TRBV28 and TRBJ1-1, the full variable domain reads DVKVTQSSRYLVKRTGEKVFLECVQDMDHENMFWYRQDPGLGLRLIYFSYDVKMKEKGDIPEGYSVSREKKERFSLILESASTNQTSMYLCASSFSGVNTEAFFGQGTRLTVV.

This clone was seen a handful of times. The rearrangement links TRBV6-5 to TRBJ1-4; TRBD1 might be the D (5 bases). The CDR3 covers 15 residues. Trimming stripped 2 bases from V and 0 bases from J, with 7 bases between. Looked up from germline, CDR1 is MNHEY and CDR2 is SVGAGI. For the CDR3, the DNA is TGTGCCAGCAGTTACGCGACAGCAACTAATGAAAAACTGTTTTTT. Residues: CASSYATATNEKLFF.

V is TRBV4-3 and J is TRBJ1-1; D gene ambiguous. Germline V gene sequence: CDR1 LGHNA, CDR2 YSLEER. The V end lost 4 bases, the J end lost 6 bases, and 15 bases lay between the germline ends. The CDR3 runs to 14 residues. The DNA of the CDR3 is TGCGCCAGCAGCCGCCGGGTGGCGGCAGCTGAAGCTTTCTTT. As protein: CASSRRVAAAEAFF.

The chain employs TRBV7-2 and TRBJ1-4; no clear D gene. CDR1 is SGHTA and CDR2 is FQGNSA in the germline V gene. The CDR3 runs to 14 residues. Trimming removed 8 bases from V and 8 bases from J, with 18 bases in between. The CDR3 DNA reads as TGTGCCAGCTCGTTTAGGAGCCTGGGCGAAAAACTGTTTTTT. This codes for CASSFRSLGEKLFF.

The table lists this clone with a count of one. The J gene is TRBJ2-3, the V gene TRBV10-3; no definite D call. The CDR3 length is 12 residues. CDR1 and CDR2 from the germline V gene are ENHRY and SYGVKD. V was pared by 8 bases and J by 2 bases, with 8 bases between. CDR3 sequence: CAISSATDTQYF. CDR3 coding DNA: TGTGCCATCTCATCCGCCACAGATACGCAGTATTTT.

The V call is TRBV5-1, the J call TRBJ2-2; TRBD2 matches 11 bases. Germline values: CDR1 SGHRS, CDR2 YFSETQ. J lost 0 bases, V lost 0 bases, and 4 bases had no gene match. The CDR3 length is 18 residues. As DNA, the CDR3 is TGCGCCAGCAGCTTGGCGCCTAGCGGGGGGTCGAACACCGGGGAGCTGTTTTTT. This gives the protein CASSLAPSGGSNTGELFF.

The genes are TRBV19 and TRBJ1-2; D is unclear. Germline V gives CDR1 LNHDA, CDR2 SQIVND (reference sequence). V shed 8 bases and J shed 8 bases, with 21 bases lying between them. The CDR3 extends over 14 amino acids. CDR3 DNA: TGTGCCAGTGCTCCACGGTCCGTCCTGCGAGGCTACACCTTC. It yields the protein CASAPRSVLRGYTF.

The chain joins TRBV4-3 to TRBJ1-3, with 7 bases matching TRBD1. This CDR3 is 17 amino acids long. Germline-derived CDR1 and CDR2 are LGHNA and YSLEER. V trimming: 0 bases; J trimming: 1 base; junction bases outside the gene matches: 6. CDR3 in DNA: TGCGCCAGCAGCCAAGATCGAAGGGGGCTTTCTGGAAACACCATATATTTT. It codes for CASSQDRRGLSGNTIYF.

This clone was recorded once. The V call is TRBV7-9, the J call TRBJ2-5; no clear D. The CDR3 covers 14 residues. Germline V gene data show CDR1 as SEHNR and CDR2 as FQNEAQ (reference sequence). V gave up 1 base and J gave up 2 bases, with 8 bases separating them. The CDR3, as DNA: TGTGCCAGCAGCTTAGACGGTCAGCAAGAGACCCAGTACTTC. Its translation: CASSLDGQQETQYF.

The gene calls are TRBV27 and TRBJ2-1, with D possibly being TRBD1 or TRBD2 (5 bases each). The germline V gene has CDR1 MNHEY and CDR2 SMNVEV (reference sequence). The CDR3 is made up of 14 amino acids. Deletions cut 1 base from V and 8 bases from J, with 12 bases between. The CDR3 region is CASSLFPWDDEQFF. The DNA for the CDR3 is TGTGCCAGCAGTTTATTTCCCTGGGACGATGAGCAGTTCTTC.

The chain uses TRBV19 and TRBJ1-5, with no clear D. The CDR3 has 15 residues. Trimming took 5 bases from V and 0 from J, leaving 11 bases between them. The germline V gene has CDR1 LNHDA and CDR2 SQIVND (reference sequence). The CDR3 reads CASSRQGYSNQPQHF. CDR3 DNA sequence: TGTGCCAGTAGTCGACAAGGTTATAGCAATCAGCCCCAGCATTTT.

The chain links TRBV10-2 to TRBJ1-1, with D uncertain. The germline gives CDR1 WSHSY, CDR2 SAAADI. V shed 7 bases and J shed 4 bases, with 13 bases lying between them. The CDR3 length is 13 residues. The CDR3 sequence is CASTLTLGTEAFF. CDR3 nucleotides: TGCGCCAGCACCTTGACCCTGGGCACTGAAGCTTTCTTT.

The chain employs TRBV7-9 and TRBJ1-2; maybe TRBD1 (5 bases). CDR3 size: 13 residues. Trimming stripped 3 bases from V and 5 bases from J, with 10 bases between. Per germline, CDR1 SEHNR and CDR2 FQNEAQ (reference sequence). In DNA form, the CDR3 reads TGTGCCAGCAGCTTTACAGGCGTTTATGGCTACACCTTC. Translation gives CASSFTGVYGYTF.

This chain connects TRBV4-1 to TRBJ2-7, with unresolved D. CDR3 length equals 14 residues. CDR1 is MGHRA, CDR2 YSYEKL, per germline. V dropped 0 bases and J dropped 2 bases, with 8 bases sitting between them. The DNA for the CDR3 is TGCGCCAGCAGCCAAGATATCTTACCCTACGAGCAGTACTTC. Translating it yields CASSQDILPYEQYF.

The chain uses TRBV28 and TRBJ1-5; D is uncertain. The CDR3 is made up of 17 amino acids. Trimming pared 5 bases from V and 3 bases from J, leaving 20 bases between. Per the germline V gene, CDR1 is MDHEN and CDR2 is SYDVKM. For the CDR3, the DNA is TGTGCCAGCAGTGGAGGTGGCAGTCCGCCAATCAATCAGCCCCAGCATTTT. The encoded protein is CASSGGGSPPINQPQHF.

The chain uses TRBV5-1 and TRBJ2-2; 10 bases map to TRBD2. The CDR3 covers 18 residues. Trimming cost V 3 bases and J 1 base; bases outside gene matches: 9. CDR1 is SGHRS and CDR2 is YFSETQ in the germline V gene. The CDR3 nucleotides read TGCGCCAGCAGCTATAGGCTAGCGGGGGCCCTGAACACCGGGGAGCTGTTTTTT. Amino acid sequence: CASSYRLAGALNTGELFF.

The chain couples TRBV29-1 to TRBJ1-5, with 7 bases that match TRBD1. CDR3 length: 15 amino acids. V was clipped by 1 base and J by 6 bases; unmatched bases: 9. The germline V gene encodes CDR1 SQVTM and CDR2 ANQGSEA. CDR3: CSVEGAGGGSQPQHF. CDR3 DNA sequence: TGCAGCGTTGAAGGGGCAGGGGGAGGGAGTCAGCCCCAGCATTTT. Full variable domain (rest looked up from reference TRBV29-1 and TRBJ1-5): SAVISQKPSRDICQRGTSLTIQCQVDSQVTMMFWYRQQPGQSLTLIATANQGSEATYESGFVIDKFPISRPNLTFSTLTVSNMSPEDSSIYLCSVEGAGGGSQPQHFGDGTRLSIL.

J is TRBJ2-7 and V is TRBV5-1; TRBD1 matches 8 bases. Trimming at V came to 4 bases and at J to 2 bases, leaving 5 bases not matched to a gene. Germline loops: CDR1 SGHRS, CDR2 YFSETQ. The CDR3 runs to 14 residues. CDR3 nucleotides: TGCGCCAGCAGCGTGACAGGGGTTGCCTACGAGCAGTACTTC. Residues: CASSVTGVAYEQYF.